These 18 T cell receptor beta chains were sequenced from one sample in a study of cytomegalovirus exposure and HLA in healthy donors. PCR was performed using 60 Vbeta and 13 Jbeta primers. The repertoire was sequenced with immunoSEQ multiplex PCR; TCRdb's copy has only in-frame clones and lacks some. The sample lists 95,000 to 150,000 clones, around 75% occurring once. What was sequenced was PBMCs. Every receptor here comes from a woman aged 50 to 60 in good health and CMV-seronegative.

CDR3 DNA: TGTGCCAGCTCCACACCCCTTGATAGTGCGGCCCTAGCCAAAAACATTCAGTACTTC. Translation: CASSTPLDSAALAKNIQYF. This chain links TRBV28 with TRBJ2-4; no reliable D call. The CDR3 covers 19 residues. Germline CDR1 MDHEN, CDR2 SYDVKM. Trimming stripped 8 bases from V and 0 bases from J, with 26 bases between. The entire variable domain, with the rest obtained from reference TRBV28 and TRBJ2-4, is as follows: DVKVTQSSRYLVKRTGEKVFLECVQDMDHENMFWYRQDPGLGLRLIYFSYDVKMKEKGDIPEGYSVSREKKERFSLILESASTNQTSMYLCASSTPLDSAALAKNIQYFGAGTRLSVL.

This clone was picked up a small number of times. This sequence joins TRBV28 and TRBJ1-5; tentatively, D is TRBD1 (5 bases). This CDR3 is 14 amino acids long. CDR1 is MDHEN, CDR2 SYDVKM, per germline. Trimming removed 8 bases from V and 3 bases from J, with 14 bases in between. The CDR3 is CASRWAGLNQPQHF. In DNA form, the CDR3 reads TGTGCCAGCCGTTGGGCAGGGCTCAATCAGCCCCAGCATTTT.

The genes are TRBV25-1 and TRBJ2-2; D is unclear. Germline loops: CDR1 MGHDK, CDR2 SYGVNS. Trimming pared 4 bases from V and 3 bases from J, leaving 9 bases between. The CDR3 totals 14 residues. The CDR3 here is CASSAHRDTGELFF. For the CDR3, the DNA is TGTGCCAGCAGTGCTCACCGGGACACCGGGGAGCTGTTTTTT.

A single count supports this clone. The V and J genes are TRBV30 and TRBJ2-1; D is possibly TRBD2 (5 bases). Germline V gene data show CDR1 as GTSNPN and CDR2 as SVGIG (reference sequence). Trimming cost V 5 bases and J 6 bases, with 14 bases left between them. This CDR3 is built from 13 residues. As DNA, the CDR3 is TGTGCCTGGGGACCTATAGCGTTCAATGAGCAGTTCTTC. The encoded protein is CAWGPIAFNEQFF.

V and J are TRBV28 and TRBJ1-2; D remains ambiguous. In germline, CDR1 is MDHEN, CDR2 SYDVKM. The V gene lost 6 bases and the J gene lost 7 bases, with 18 bases spanning the gap. The CDR3 consists of 14 residues. The CDR3 reads CASSLGWGGPGYTF. Here the CDR3 DNA reads TGTGCCAGCAGCCTCGGCTGGGGAGGGCCTGGCTACACCTTC.

The V call is TRBV27, the J call TRBJ1-5; D is perhaps TRBD1 (5 bases). Germline V lookup: CDR1 MNHEY, CDR2 SMNVEV (reference sequence). Trimming removed 5 bases at V and 2 bases at J, with 10 bases between. The CDR3 length is 14 residues. The CDR3 DNA sequence: TGTGCCAGCAGTCCTATAGGGGGCAATCAGCCCCAGCATTTT. Translation gives CASSPIGGNQPQHF.

This rearrangement joins TRBV10-3 to TRBJ2-7; the match to TRBD1 covers 9 bases. Germline CDR1 and CDR2: ENHRY and SYGVKD. The CDR3 is 14 residues long. Trimming cost V 11 bases and J 2 bases; bases outside gene matches: 10. The CDR3 sequence: CAVAPGQGTYEQYF. The CDR3 nucleotides read TGTGCCGTTGCACCGGGACAGGGAACCTACGAGCAGTACTTC.

V and J are TRBV7-9 and TRBJ2-2; D remains ambiguous. CDR1 and CDR2 (germline): SEHNR, FQNEAQ (reference sequence). V lost 1 base to trimming and J lost 8 bases, with 8 bases between them. The CDR3 totals 13 residues. CDR3 sequence (DNA): TGTGCCAGCAGCTTAGATCCAGGAGGGGAGCTGTTTTTT. It codes for CASSLDPGGELFF.

The chain links TRBV7-8 to TRBJ2-2; D might be TRBD2 (5 bases). CDR3 length: 16 amino acids. Per germline, CDR1 SGHVS and CDR2 FQNEAQ. Trimming stripped 5 bases from V and 1 base from J, with 14 bases between. CDR3 amino acids: CASSRAESGNTGELFF. The DNA for the CDR3 is TGTGCCAGCAGCCGGGCCGAGAGCGGGAACACCGGGGAGCTGTTTTTT.

J is TRBJ1-4 and V is TRBV18, with 8 bases aligning to TRBD1. With 3 bases clipped from V and 7 bases from J, the junction kept 7 bases outside the gene matches. Germline CDR1 KGHSH, CDR2 LQKENI. The CDR3 contains 15 residues. CDR3 sequence: CASSPLDRGSEKLFF. The CDR3 nucleotides read TGTGCCAGCTCACCTCTCGACAGGGGTAGTGAAAAACTGTTTTTT.

The V and J genes are TRBV9 and TRBJ2-1, with D perhaps matching TRBD2 (5 bases). This CDR3 comprises 15 residues. V lost 0 bases to trimming and J lost 6 bases, with 13 bases between them. The germline CDR1 and CDR2 sequences are SGDLS and YYNGEE. CDR3 residues: CASSVDSGAPNEQFF. The CDR3, as DNA: TGTGCCAGCAGCGTAGACAGCGGAGCCCCCAATGAGCAGTTCTTC.

V usage is TRBV18 and J usage is TRBJ2-7, with 8 bases lining up with TRBD2. CDR1 and CDR2 (germline): KGHSH, LQKENI. Trimming took 3 bases from V and 0 from J; bases not matched to a gene: 1. The CDR3 runs to 14 residues. CDR3 residues: CASSPSGASYEQYF. CDR3 bases: TGTGCCAGCTCACCTAGCGGGGCCTCCTACGAGCAGTACTTC.

V usage is TRBV9 and J usage is TRBJ2-6; D not certain. Germline values: CDR1 SGDLS, CDR2 YYNGEE. The CDR3 consists of 14 residues. V lost 4 bases to trimming and J lost 2 bases, with 7 bases between them. CDR3 region: CASSSYAGANVLTF. CDR3 nucleotide sequence: TGTGCCAGCAGCTCTTATGCTGGGGCCAACGTCCTGACTTTC. The full variable domain, with the rest looked up from reference TRBV9 and TRBJ2-6, is DSGVTQTPKHLITATGQRVTLRCSPRSGDLSVYWYQQSLDQGLQFLIQYYNGEERAKGNILERFSAQQFPDLHSELNLSSLELGDSALYFCASSSYAGANVLTFGAGSRLTVL.

This chain uses TRBV4-1 with TRBJ2-7; D possibly corresponds to TRBD2 (5 bases). This CDR3 comprises 15 residues. Between the trimmed V and J ends, which lost 3 bases and 3 bases, there was a span of 15 bases. The V gene's germline CDR1 is MGHRA and CDR2 YSYEKL. The CDR3 DNA sequence: TGCGCCAGCAGCCATTTACTAGGTTCCGACTACGAGCAGTACTTC. Translating gives CASSHLLGSDYEQYF.

This chain joins TRBV28 and TRBJ2-7; possible D gene TRBD2, 6 bases. The CDR3 has 15 residues. Looked up from germline, CDR1 is MDHEN and CDR2 is SYDVKM. The V end was cut by 6 bases, the J end by 7 bases, with 22 bases between. The CDR3 region is CASSPGARGTLEQYF. The CDR3 region has the DNA TGTGCCAGCAGCCCAGGAGCCCGCGGGACTCTAGAGCAGTACTTC.

The rearrangement links TRBV30 to TRBJ2-5; weak D call: TRBD1 (5 bases). V lost 3 bases, J lost 4 bases, and 12 bases lay in between. The germline gives CDR1 GTSNPN, CDR2 SVGIG (reference sequence). This CDR3 is 13 amino acids long. The chain's CDR3 is CAWSQTRAETQYF. For the CDR3, the DNA is TGTGCCTGGAGCCAAACCAGGGCAGAGACCCAGTACTTC.

The chain uses TRBV19 and TRBJ2-1, with TRBD2 identical over 10 bases. The germline V gene encodes CDR1 LNHDA and CDR2 SQIVND (reference sequence). Unmatched junction bases numbered 8, after V lost 1 base and J lost 5 bases. The CDR3 sequence is 17 residues long. CDR3 sequence (DNA): TGTGCCAGTAGTATAGTATCGAAGCGGGAGGGGCACAATGAGCAGTTCTTC. Encoded protein: CASSIVSKREGHNEQFF.

J is TRBJ2-2 and V is TRBV2, with D tentatively TRBD2 (5 bases). In germline, CDR1 is SNHLY, CDR2 FYNNEI. CDR3 length equals 16 residues. V lost 3 bases and J lost 5, with 16 bases in between. CDR3 in amino acids: CASSEESAGLTGELFF. CDR3 nucleotide sequence: TGTGCCAGCAGTGAGGAGTCGGCAGGACTTACCGGGGAGCTGTTTTTT.